Ten or more counts support the clone carrying this T cell receptor beta chain. As yet, its antigen is unknown. V trimming: 4 bases; J trimming: 5 bases; junction bases outside the gene matches: 14. The CDR3 is 18 residues long. Germline V gene data show CDR1 as SGHRS and CDR2 as YFSETQ. TCRdb re-called the 5' RACE reads through MiXCR, storing one row per CDR3 protein. The sample has 20,000 or so distinct CDR3 sequences; more than 6.5% are singletons. Specified time point: sample taken at primary tumor resection. This sample stems from a study of spatial heterogeneity in lung cancer. Findings of the study overall: Quantities of ubiquitous and regional expanded TCRs paralleled ubiquitous and regional nonsynonymous mutations, respectively. Tumor mutation counts were tracked by expanded intratumoral alpha and beta TCR counts.

The chain recombines TRBV5-1 with TRBJ2-3; TRBD2 matches 12 bases. The input for sequencing was lung tumor tissue, taken at surgery. The receptor was isolated from a male donor with early-stage non-small cell lung cancer. CDR3 nucleotides: TGCGCCAGCAGCATGGAGGGACTAGCGGGCTGGCAGGGAGATACGCAGTATTTT. Translation gives CASSMEGLAGWQGDTQYF.